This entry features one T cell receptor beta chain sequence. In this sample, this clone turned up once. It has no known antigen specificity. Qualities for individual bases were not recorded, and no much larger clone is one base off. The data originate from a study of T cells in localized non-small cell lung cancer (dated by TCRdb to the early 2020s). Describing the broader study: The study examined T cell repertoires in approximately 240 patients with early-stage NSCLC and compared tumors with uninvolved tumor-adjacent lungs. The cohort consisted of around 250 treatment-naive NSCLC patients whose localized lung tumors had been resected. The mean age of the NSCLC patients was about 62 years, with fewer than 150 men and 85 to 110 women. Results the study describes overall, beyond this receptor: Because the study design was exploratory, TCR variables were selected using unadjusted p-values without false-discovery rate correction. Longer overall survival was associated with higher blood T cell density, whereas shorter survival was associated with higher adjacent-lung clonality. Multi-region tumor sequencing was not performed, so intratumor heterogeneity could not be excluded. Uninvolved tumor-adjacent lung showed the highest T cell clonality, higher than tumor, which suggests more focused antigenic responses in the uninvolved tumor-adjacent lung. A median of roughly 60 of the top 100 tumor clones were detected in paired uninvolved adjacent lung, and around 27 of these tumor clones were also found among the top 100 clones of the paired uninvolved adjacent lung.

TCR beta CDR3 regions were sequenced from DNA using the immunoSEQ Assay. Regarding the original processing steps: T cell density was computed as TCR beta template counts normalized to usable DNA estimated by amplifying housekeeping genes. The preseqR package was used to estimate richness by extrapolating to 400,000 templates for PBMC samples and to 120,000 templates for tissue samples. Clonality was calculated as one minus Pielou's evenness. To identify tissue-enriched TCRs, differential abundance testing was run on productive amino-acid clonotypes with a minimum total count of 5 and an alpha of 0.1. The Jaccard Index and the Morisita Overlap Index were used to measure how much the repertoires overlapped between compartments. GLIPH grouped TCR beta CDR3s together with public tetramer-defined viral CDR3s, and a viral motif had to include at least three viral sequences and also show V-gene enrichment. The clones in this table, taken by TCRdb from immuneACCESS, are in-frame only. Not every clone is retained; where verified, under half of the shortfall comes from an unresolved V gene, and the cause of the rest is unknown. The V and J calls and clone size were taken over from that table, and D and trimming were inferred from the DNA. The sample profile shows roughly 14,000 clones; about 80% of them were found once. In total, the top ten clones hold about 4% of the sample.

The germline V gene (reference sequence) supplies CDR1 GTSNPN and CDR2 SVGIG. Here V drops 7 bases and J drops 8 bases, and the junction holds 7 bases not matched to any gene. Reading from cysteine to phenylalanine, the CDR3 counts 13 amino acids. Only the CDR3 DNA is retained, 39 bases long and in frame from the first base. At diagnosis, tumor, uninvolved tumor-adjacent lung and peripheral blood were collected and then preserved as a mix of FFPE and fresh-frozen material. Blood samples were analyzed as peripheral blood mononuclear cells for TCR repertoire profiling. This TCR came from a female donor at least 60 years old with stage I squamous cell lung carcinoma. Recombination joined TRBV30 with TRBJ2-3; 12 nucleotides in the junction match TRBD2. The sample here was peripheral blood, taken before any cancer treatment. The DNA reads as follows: TGTGCCTCCACGACTAGCGGGGGAGGTACGCAGTATTTT. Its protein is CASTTSGGGTQYF.